This T cell receptor (beta chain) stems from a study of blood T cell repertoires in COVID-19. This CDR3 region has 12 residues. CDR1 MNHEY and CDR2 SMNVEV come from the germline V gene (reference sequence). Unmatched junction bases numbered 5, after V lost 8 bases and J lost 7 bases. This clone appeared once. This table comes from immunoSEQ multiplex PCR, and its TCRdb copy is limited to in-frame clones, with some not included. The sample shows about 100,000 clones, 70% to 85% of them seen only once. The clonotype comes from a woman in her thirties or forties with acute or convalescent COVID-19. The chain employs TRBV27 and TRBJ1-1, with 9 bases matching TRBD1. Sequencing input: peripheral blood. The CDR3, as DNA: TGTGCCAGCGGCAGGACAGGGGATGAAGCTTTCTTT. Its translation: CASGRTGDEAFF.